The 8 T cell receptor beta chains in this list originate from one sample, sequenced in a study of T-cell memory formation after mild COVID-19 (dated by TCRdb to the early 2020s). The library was obtained by 5' RACE. Sequencer: Illumina NovaSeq 6000. In-frame beta chains were kept once TCRdb had trimmed the public reads at Q25 with fastp and called clones with MiXCR. Identical CDR3 proteins give one entry, which carries the most common genes and DNA. The sample has around 250,000 distinct CDR3 sequences on record, 15% to 20% of them singletons. Jointly, the top ten make up 22% of the sample. The specimen sequenced was PBMCs or a T cell subset sorted from them (not recorded which). The receptors originated from a man younger than 35 who had mild COVID-19 (a few samples of this study predate the infection). The sample titles of this study are shuffled in the database, so cell type and time point are left out; the donor was told from shared clones.

The rearrangement joins TRBV9 to TRBJ2-5; maybe TRBD1 (6 bases). The germline V and J ends were trimmed by 0 bases and 5 bases, with 14 bases remaining between them. CDR3 length: 15 amino acids. The germline V gene has CDR1 SGDLS and CDR2 YYNGEE. CDR3 sequence reads: CASSVGAGAGETQYF. The DNA for the CDR3 is TGTGCCAGCAGCGTAGGGGCAGGGGCGGGTGAGACCCAGTACTTC.

The table lists this clonotype with a few counts. The V call is TRBV12-3 or TRBV12-4, the J call TRBJ1-1; TRBD1 agrees at 11 bases. This CDR3 is built from 13 residues. The V gene end was trimmed by 5 bases and the J gene end by 10 bases; junction bases not matched to a gene: 6. CDR3 sequence (DNA): TGTGCCAGCAGTCCACAGGACAGGGGGCTAGCTTTCTTT. It translates to CASSPQDRGLAFF.

This clonotype was recorded a few times. The chain recombines TRBV7-3 with TRBJ1-1; D call uncertain. Trimming stripped 6 bases from V and 7 bases from J, with 15 bases between. Germline V CDR1 and CDR2: SGHTA, FQGTGA. This CDR3 comprises 13 residues. The CDR3 region is CASRHNPQDEAFF. In nucleotides, the CDR3 is TGTGCCAGCAGACACAACCCCCAGGATGAAGCTTTCTTT.

A few counts support this clonotype. The junction shows a germline mismatch at one end, possibly a read error. The V call is TRBV5-1, the J call TRBJ1-2, with a tentative D call TRBD1 (6 bases). Germline CDR1 SGHRS, CDR2 YFSETQ. This CDR3 has 15 amino acids. The CDR3 bases are TGCGCCAGCAGTTTGGGCAGGGGAGCTAACTATGGCTACACCTTC. This gives the protein CASSLGRGANYGYTF.

In this sample, this clonotype turned up many times. CDR3 residues: CASSLGPLSDTQYF. Here the CDR3 DNA reads TGTGCCAGCAGTCTCGGACCCCTCTCAGATACGCAGTATTTT. The rearrangement links TRBV7-9 to TRBJ2-3; D not certain. The CDR3 is made up of 14 amino acids. CDR1 and CDR2 (germline): SEHNR, FQNEAQ (reference sequence). V was cut by 6 bases and J by 4 bases, with 14 bases left in between.

The chain is built from TRBV6-5 and TRBJ2-7; 12 nucleotides match TRBD1. With V trimmed by 5 bases and J by 4 bases, 6 bases remained unmatched. CDR1 is MNHEY and CDR2 is SVGAGI in the germline V gene. The CDR3 has 15 residues. This chain's CDR3 is CASSKGQGAAYEQYV. Written as DNA, the CDR3 is TGTGCCAGCAGTAAGGGACAGGGGGCGGCTTACGAGCAGTACGTC.

This clonotype was counted ten times or more. This chain joins TRBV5-1 and TRBJ1-2; perhaps TRBD1 as D (6 bases). CDR3 size: 13 residues. Germline V gene sequence: CDR1 SGHRS, CDR2 YFSETQ. V was clipped by 3 bases and J by 2 bases, with 8 bases between them. CDR3 sequence reads: CASSWTANYGYTF. The CDR3, as DNA: TGCGCCAGCAGCTGGACAGCCAACTATGGCTACACCTTC. The whole variable domain, remainder taken from reference TRBV5-1 and TRBJ1-2, is KAGVTQTPRYLIKTRGQQVTLSCSPISGHRSVSWYQQTPGQGLQFLFEYFSETQRNKGNFPGRFSGRQFSNSRSEMNVSTLELGDSALYLCASSWTANYGYTFGSGTRLTVV.

The gene calls are TRBV27 and TRBJ2-7; D is perhaps TRBD1 (5 bases). Looked up from germline, CDR1 is MNHEY and CDR2 is SMNVEV (reference sequence). The ends were cut back, 0 bases at V and 0 bases at J, with 12 bases in the middle. The CDR3 extends over 16 amino acids. CDR3 coding DNA: TGTGCCAGCAGTTTATCATTGTTTGACAGCTCCTACGAGCAGTACTTC. It translates to CASSLSLFDSSYEQYF.